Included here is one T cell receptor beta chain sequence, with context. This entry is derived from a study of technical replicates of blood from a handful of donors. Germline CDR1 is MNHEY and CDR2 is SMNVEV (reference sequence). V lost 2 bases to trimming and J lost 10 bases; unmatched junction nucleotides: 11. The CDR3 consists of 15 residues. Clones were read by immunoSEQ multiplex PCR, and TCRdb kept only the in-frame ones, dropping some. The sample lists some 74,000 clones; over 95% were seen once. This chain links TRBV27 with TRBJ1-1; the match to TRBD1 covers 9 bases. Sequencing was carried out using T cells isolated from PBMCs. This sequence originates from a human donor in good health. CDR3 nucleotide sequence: TGTGCCAGCAGTTTAGCGGGACAGGGATCCTTGGGAGCTTTCTTT. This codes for CASSLAGQGSLGAFF.